This is a list of T cell receptor beta chains from one sample in a study of OX40 agonist ivuxolimab in advanced cancers. Libraries were prepared by immunoSEQ multiplex PCR; TCRdb keeps only in-frame clonotypes and omits some of them. The repertoire has 70,000 to 85,000 clones, over 80% of them found once; the top ten carry over 4.5%. Sequencing was performed on CD4+ or CD8+ T cells sorted from blood, taken in a trial of the OX40 agonist ivuxolimab. These receptors were obtained from an adult with an advanced solid tumor such as melanoma, head and neck, liver or kidney cancer. The CDR3 runs from the conserved cysteine through the conserved F or W. The D gene is left open where the match is weak. Size tells how often a clone was seen (once, few, many) or the class of an expanded clone, and some rows leave it out.

abundance	v_gene	d_gene	j_gene	CDR3aa	CDR3nt
.	TRBV4-3	.	TRBJ2-7	CASSQARPPAGSRYEQYF	TGCGCCAGCAGCCAAGCAAGGCCGCCGGCGGGATCTCGGTACGAGCAGTACTTC
.	TRBV10-2	.	TRBJ1-6	CASSDPLTAGNSPLHF	TGCGCCAGCAGTGACCCCCTAACTGCCGGGAATTCACCCCTCCACTTT
.	TRBV9	TRBD1	TRBJ1-3	CASSLGGDSGNTIYF	TGTGCCAGCAGCCTAGGGGGGGACAGCGGGAACACCATATATTTT
.	TRBV5-1	.	TRBJ2-2	CASSLAGDRSYGELFF	TGCGCCAGCAGCTTGGCGGGAGACAGGAGCTACGGGGAGCTGTTTTTT
.	TRBV28	.	TRBJ2-1	CASRGRGDEQFF	TGTGCCAGCAGAGGAAGGGGGGATGAGCAGTTCTTC
.	TRBV11-2	.	TRBJ2-3	CASSPGLKGTQYF	TGTGCCAGCAGCCCTGGACTTAAGGGTACGCAGTATTTT
.	TRBV19	TRBD1	TRBJ2-5	CASRRTGGAETQYF	TGTGCCAGTAGACGGACAGGGGGCGCAGAGACCCAGTACTTC
.	TRBV4-1	.	TRBJ2-2	CASSRKGQLQARVFTGELFF	TGCGCCAGCAGCCGAAAAGGGCAGTTGCAGGCCCGGGTTTTCACCGGGGAGCTGTTTTTT
.	TRBV13	.	TRBJ1-3	CASSQGLAGNTIYF	TGTGCCAGCAGTCAAGGACTCGCCGGAAACACCATATATTTT
.	TRBV5-4	TRBD1	TRBJ2-1	CASSLGQGAYNEQFF	TGTGCCAGCAGCTTGGGACAGGGGGCCTACAATGAGCAGTTCTTC
.	TRBV28	TRBD1	TRBJ2-7	CASRGTGGDEQYF	TGTGCCAGCAGGGGGACAGGGGGGGACGAGCAGTACTTC
once	TRBV9	.	TRBJ1-1	CASSGRQGMNTEAFF	TGTGCCAGCAGCGGACGTCAGGGGATGAACACTGAAGCTTTCTTT
.	TRBV19	TRBD1	TRBJ1-4	CASSIVKTGGNEKLFF	TGTGCCAGTAGTATAGTAAAAACAGGGGGAAATGAAAAACTGTTTTTT
.	TRBV28	TRBD1	TRBJ2-1	CASSPWDSLGEQFF	TGTGCCAGCAGTCCCTGGGACAGCCTCGGTGAGCAGTTCTTC
once	TRBV15	.	TRBJ1-3	CATSSRGSGNTIYF	TGTGCCACCAGCAGCCGGGGCTCTGGAAACACCATATATTTT
.	TRBV5-1	.	TRBJ1-3	CASSLASVGVGNTIYF	TGCGCCAGCAGCTTGGCGTCGGTAGGGGTTGGAAACACCATATATTTT
.	TRBV6-5	TRBD2	TRBJ2-7	CASRPYSSGRDEQYF	TGTGCCAGCAGGCCCTACTCTAGCGGGAGGGACGAGCAGTACTTC
.	TRBV5-1	TRBD2	TRBJ2-2	CASSREVSGELFF	TGCGCCAGCAGCCGGGAGGTTTCCGGGGAGCTGTTTTTT
.	TRBV5-5	.	TRBJ1-5	CASSLVGQSNQPQHF	TGTGCCAGCAGCTTGGTTGGGCAGAGCAATCAGCCCCAGCATTTT